Listed here are 5 T cell receptor beta chains from one sample, sequenced in a study of T-cell reconstitution after alpha-beta-depleted transplantation in children. Preparation of the TCRbeta library was carried out with unique molecular identifiers. TCRdb re-analysed the PCR reads in MiXCR, keeping a single row per CDR3 protein. The sample lists 450,000 to 550,000 distinct CDR3 sequences, approximately 10% seen once, with 13% to 15% in the top ten. The sequences come from PBMCs, mostly from graft donor cells, collected 180 days after TCRalphabeta/CD19-depleted stem cell transplant. The receptor source for this set is a female patient aged 2 to 10 who had a stem cell transplant for aplastic anemia, so the T cells may come from the graft donor.

The chain couples TRBV20-1 to TRBJ2-7, with D hard to call. CDR1 and CDR2 (germline): DFQATT, SNEGSKA (reference sequence). The V gene lost 6 bases and the J gene lost 0 bases, with 12 bases spanning the gap. CDR3 length equals 13 residues. The CDR3 region has the DNA TGCAGTGCCAGTACCGTAGACTCCTACGAGCAGTACTTC. Its protein product is CSASTVDSYEQYF.

This clonotype was seen a few times. The chain links TRBV4-3 to TRBJ2-2; perhaps TRBD2 as D (5 bases). CDR1 is LGHNA, CDR2 YSLEER, per germline. The V end lost 1 base, the J end lost 2 bases, and 20 bases lay between the germline ends. This CDR3 contains 19 residues. The CDR3 DNA reads TGCGCCAGCAGCCAAGTTCGGGAAAACGGGTCGCGAAACACCGGGGAGCTGTTTTTT. Translated: CASSQVRENGSRNTGELFF.

The gene calls are TRBV7-9 and TRBJ1-1, with a tentative D call TRBD1 (5 bases). The CDR3 length is 15 residues. Trimming left V 2 bases short and J 1 base short, with 11 bases between. The germline V gene encodes CDR1 SEHNR and CDR2 FQNEAQ (reference sequence). The CDR3 region is CASSLKGRSNTEAFF. CDR3 coding DNA: TGTGCCAGCAGCTTAAAGGGACGGTCGAACACTGAAGCTTTCTTT.

With respect to this clonotype: A read error may be the cause here, since a much bigger clone is one base away. The chain couples TRBV28 to TRBJ2-7, with D perhaps matching TRBD1 or TRBD2 (7 bases each). From germline, CDR1 is MDHEN and CDR2 SYDVKM. CDR3 size: 15 residues. Trimming pared 5 bases from V and 4 bases from J, leaving 18 bases between. CDR3 region: CASSGGAGGWYEQYF. In DNA, the CDR3 is TGTGCCAGCAGTGGGGGGGCAGGGGGATGGTACGAGCAGTACTTC.

This clonotype was detected a few times. DNA of the CDR3: TGTGCCAGCAGCCTCCCCAGACTAGCGGGAGGCCCCTACAATGAGCAGTTCTTC. Amino acid sequence: CASSLPRLAGGPYNEQFF. The rearrangement joins TRBV11-1 to TRBJ2-1; 13 bases map to TRBD2. Per the germline V gene, CDR1 is SGHAT and CDR2 is FQDESV (reference sequence). This CDR3 is 18 amino acids long. V trimming: 5 bases; J trimming: 2 bases; junction bases outside the gene matches: 9.